The clone carrying this TCR beta chain came up a few times. Its matching antigen is unknown. This donor's file did not include a recorded CMV serostatus. The sample belongs to a study of cytomegalovirus exposure and HLA in healthy donors. Study-level results: The study recorded 164 TCR beta chains that were cytomegalovirus-associated. Presence/absence analyses took donor sequencing depth as roughly uniform. According to an earlier analysis, most TCR beta V segments yielded productive rearrangements about 87% or about 30% of the time.

The study ran its PCR with 60 Vbeta and 13 Jbeta primers. Profiled with immunoSEQ multiplex PCR; TCRdb holds only in-frame clones, not every one. The sample yields about 52,000 clones, around 52% seen once. This CDR3 spans 13 amino acids. V lost 3 bases and J lost 6; bases outside the gene matches: 2. Germline V CDR1 and CDR2: SGHVS, FNYEAQ. The receptor was isolated from a human donor in good health. The sample comprised PBMCs. The chain recombines TRBV7-6 with TRBJ2-1; 7 bases align to TRBD2. The CDR3 sequence is CASSFGEGNEQFF. DNA of the CDR3: TGTGCCAGCAGCTTTGGGGAGGGCAATGAGCAGTTCTTC.